This T cell receptor (beta chain) is drawn from a study of cytomegalovirus exposure and HLA in healthy donors. Study overall: Of all 400 or so donors who were genotyped, roughly 81% belonged to the Caucasian-associated ancestry cluster.

A remark on this clone: Its antigen remains unidentified.

Study conclusions and caveats: The authors later found TCR association rates varying by HLA locus, with DRB1 most and HLA-C fewest. Near-uniform donor sequencing depth was presumed by presence/absence analyses. Immune exposure was documented only through CMV serostatus.

Vbeta (60) and Jbeta (13) primers were used in the PCR. Libraries were prepared by immunoSEQ multiplex PCR; TCRdb keeps only in-frame clonotypes and omits some of them. The repertoire holds under 200,000 clones, with 70% to 80% as singletons. Sequencing used PBMCs. This receptor was identified in a female donor in good health and CMV-seronegative.

Here the CDR3 DNA reads TGTGCCAGCAGCCCGCCCCAGGGAACCGGCGACGAGCAGTACTTC. Its protein product is CASSPPQGTGDEQYF. This chain uses TRBV5-6 with TRBJ2-7, with D tentatively TRBD1 (5 bases). The V gene's germline CDR1 is SGHDT and CDR2 YYEEEE. V lost 4 bases, J lost 5 bases, and 19 bases lay in between. The CDR3 has 15 residues.